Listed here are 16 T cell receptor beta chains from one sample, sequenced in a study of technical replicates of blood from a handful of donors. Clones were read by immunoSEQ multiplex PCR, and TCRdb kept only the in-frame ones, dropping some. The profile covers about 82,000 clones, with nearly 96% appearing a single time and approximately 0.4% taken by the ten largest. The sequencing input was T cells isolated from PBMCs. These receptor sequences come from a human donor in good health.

The DNA for the CDR3 is TGTGCCAGCAGTCGGGTAGGCACTGAAGCTTTCTTT. It translates to CASSRVGTEAFF. The genes are TRBV11-2 and TRBJ1-1; D call uncertain. V was cut by 6 bases and J by 4 bases, with 9 bases left in between. This CDR3 comprises 12 residues. Germline assignment: CDR1 SGHAT and CDR2 FQNNGV. Based on the CDR3 plus reference TRBV11-2 and TRBJ1-1, the full variable domain is EAGVAQSPRYKIIEKRQSVAFWCNPISGHATLYWYQQILGQGPKLLIQFQNNGVVDDSQLPKDRFSAERLKGVDSTLKIQPAKLEDSAVYLCASSRVGTEAFFGQGTRLTVV.

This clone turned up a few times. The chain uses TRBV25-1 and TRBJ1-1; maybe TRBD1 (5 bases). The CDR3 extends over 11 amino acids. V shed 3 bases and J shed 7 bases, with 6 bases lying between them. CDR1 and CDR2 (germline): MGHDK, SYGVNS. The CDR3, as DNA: TGTGCCAGCAGTGATAGGGGTGAAGCTTTCTTT. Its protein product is CASSDRGEAFF.

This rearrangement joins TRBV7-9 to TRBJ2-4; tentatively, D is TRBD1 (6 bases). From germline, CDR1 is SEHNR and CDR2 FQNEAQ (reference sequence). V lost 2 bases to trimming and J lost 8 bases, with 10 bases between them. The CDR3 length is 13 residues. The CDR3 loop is CASSLRQADIQYF. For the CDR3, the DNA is TGTGCCAGCAGCTTACGACAGGCTGACATTCAGTACTTC. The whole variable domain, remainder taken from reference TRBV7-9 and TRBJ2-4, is DTGVSQNPRHKITKRGQNVTFRCDPISEHNRLYWYRQTLGQGPEFLTYFQNEAQLEKSRLLSDRFSAERPKGSFSTLEIQRTEQGDSAMYLCASSLRQADIQYFGAGTRLSVL.

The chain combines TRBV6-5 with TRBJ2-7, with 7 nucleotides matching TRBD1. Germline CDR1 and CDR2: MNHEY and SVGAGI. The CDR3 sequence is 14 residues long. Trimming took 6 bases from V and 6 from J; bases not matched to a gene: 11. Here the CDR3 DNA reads TGTGCCAGCAGACAAGACAGGGTGGGGTTCGAGCAGTACTTC. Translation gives CASRQDRVGFEQYF.

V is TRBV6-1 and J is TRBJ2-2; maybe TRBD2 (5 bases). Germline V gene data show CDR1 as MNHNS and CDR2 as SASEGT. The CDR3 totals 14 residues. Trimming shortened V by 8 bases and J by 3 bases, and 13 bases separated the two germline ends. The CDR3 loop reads CASLLEADTGELFF. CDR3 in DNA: TGTGCCAGCCTATTGGAGGCGGACACCGGGGAGCTGTTTTTT.

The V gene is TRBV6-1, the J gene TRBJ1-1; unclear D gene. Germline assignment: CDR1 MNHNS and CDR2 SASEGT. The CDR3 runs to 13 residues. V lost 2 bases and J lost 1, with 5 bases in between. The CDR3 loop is CASSESGNTEAFF. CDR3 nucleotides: TGTGCCAGCAGTGAATCAGGGAACACTGAAGCTTTCTTT.

The CDR3: CSVGQETQYF. The CDR3 DNA is TGCAGTGTCGGCCAAGAGACCCAGTACTTC. The chain carries TRBV20-1 and TRBJ2-5; D uncertain. There are 10 residues in the CDR3. V lost 7 bases and J 1 base, leaving 4 bases between the germline ends. Germline CDR1 reads DFQATT; CDR2 reads SNEGSKA (reference sequence).

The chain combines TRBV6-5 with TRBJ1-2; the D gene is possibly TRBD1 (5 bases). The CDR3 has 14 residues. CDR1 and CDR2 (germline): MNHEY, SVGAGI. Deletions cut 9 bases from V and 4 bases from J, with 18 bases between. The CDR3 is CASSIRQGPYGYTF. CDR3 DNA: TGTGCCAGTTCTATTCGGCAGGGTCCCTATGGCTACACCTTC.

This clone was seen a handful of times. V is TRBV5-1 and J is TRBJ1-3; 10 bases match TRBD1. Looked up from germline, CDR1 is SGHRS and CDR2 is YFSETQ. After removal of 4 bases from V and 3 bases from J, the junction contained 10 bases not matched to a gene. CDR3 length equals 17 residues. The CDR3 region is CASSVDSGTGVGNTIYF. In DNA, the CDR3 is TGCGCCAGCAGCGTAGACTCCGGGACAGGGGTTGGAAACACCATATATTTT.

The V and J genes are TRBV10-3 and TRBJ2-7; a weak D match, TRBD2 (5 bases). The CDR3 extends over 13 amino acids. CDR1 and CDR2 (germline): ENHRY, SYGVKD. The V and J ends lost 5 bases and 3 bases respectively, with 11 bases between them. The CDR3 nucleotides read TGTGCCATCAGTAGCGGTTCCTACTACGAGCAGTACTTC. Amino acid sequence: CAISSGSYYEQYF.

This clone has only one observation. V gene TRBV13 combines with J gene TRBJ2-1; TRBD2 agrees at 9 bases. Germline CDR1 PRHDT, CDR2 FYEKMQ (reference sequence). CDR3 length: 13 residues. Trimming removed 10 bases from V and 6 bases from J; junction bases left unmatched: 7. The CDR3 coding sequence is TGTGCCATCCCAATAGCGGGAGTCAATGAGCAGTTCTTC. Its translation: CAIPIAGVNEQFF.

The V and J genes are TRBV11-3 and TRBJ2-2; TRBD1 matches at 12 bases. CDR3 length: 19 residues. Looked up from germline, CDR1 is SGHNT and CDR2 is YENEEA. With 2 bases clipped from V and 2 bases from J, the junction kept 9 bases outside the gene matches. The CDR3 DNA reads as TGTGCCAGCAGCTTATGGGCGGGGGGACAGGGGGCAAACACCGGGGAGCTGTTTTTT. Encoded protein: CASSLWAGGQGANTGELFF.

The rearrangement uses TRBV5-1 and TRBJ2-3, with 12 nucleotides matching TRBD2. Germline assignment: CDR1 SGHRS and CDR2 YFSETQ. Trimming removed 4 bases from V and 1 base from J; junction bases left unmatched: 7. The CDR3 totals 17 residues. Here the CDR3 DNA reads TGCGCCAGCAGCAGGACTAGCGGGACGAGGGGCACAGATACGCAGTATTTT. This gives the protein CASSRTSGTRGTDTQYF.

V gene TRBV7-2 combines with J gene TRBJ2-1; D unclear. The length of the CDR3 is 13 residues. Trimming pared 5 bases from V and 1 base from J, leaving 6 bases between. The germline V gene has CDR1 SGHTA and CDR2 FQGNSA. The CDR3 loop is CASSLISYNEQFF. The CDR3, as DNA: TGTGCCAGCAGCCTTATTTCCTACAATGAGCAGTTCTTC.

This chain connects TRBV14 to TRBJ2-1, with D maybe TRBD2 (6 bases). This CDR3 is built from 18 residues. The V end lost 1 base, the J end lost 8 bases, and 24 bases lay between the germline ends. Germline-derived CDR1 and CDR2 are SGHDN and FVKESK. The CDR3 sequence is CASSQAPPTRDVADEQFF. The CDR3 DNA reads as TGTGCCAGCAGCCAAGCCCCCCCCACGCGGGACGTTGCAGATGAGCAGTTCTTC. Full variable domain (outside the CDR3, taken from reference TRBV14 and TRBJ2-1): EAGVTQFPSHSVIEKGQTVTLRCDPISGHDNLYWYRRVMGKEIKFLLHFVKESKQDESGMPNNRFLAERTGGTYSTLKVQPAELEDSGVYFCASSQAPPTRDVADEQFFGPGTRLTVL.

This CDR3 reads CSAGGGNSYEQYF. The CDR3 nucleotides read TGCAGCGCTGGAGGAGGGAACTCCTACGAGCAGTACTTC. The chain carries TRBV29-1 and TRBJ2-7; a possible D gene is TRBD2 (6 bases). The germline V and J ends were trimmed by 7 bases and 0 bases, with 13 bases remaining between them. The CDR3 is 13 residues long. Germline V gene lookup returns CDR1 SQVTM and CDR2 ANQGSEA.